This is a list of T cell receptor beta chains from one sample in a study of blood T cell repertoires in COVID-19. Clones were read by immunoSEQ multiplex PCR, and TCRdb kept only the in-frame ones, dropping some. Found here are under 300,000 clones, 75% to 90% of them singletons; the top ten hold 9.5% to 15%. The sample comprised peripheral blood. The receptor source for this set is a woman aged 55-69 years with active or convalescent COVID-19. CDR3s include the opening cysteine and the closing phenylalanine or tryptophan.

cdr3_length,v_call,j_call,cdr3_aa
16,TRBV4-3,TRBJ2-1,CASSQDLYGEYNEQFF
15,TRBV18,TRBJ1-1,CASSPRQGGGTEAFF
14,TRBV18,TRBJ1-4,CASSSDRGNEKLFF
15,TRBV9,TRBJ1-6,CASSAQGREFTPLHF
14,TRBV6-5,TRBJ1-1,CATSSPGVITEAFF
16,TRBV6-1,TRBJ1-5,CASSEKRGLSNQPQHF
17,TRBV19,TRBJ2-4,CASSIFPGEIAKNIQYF
14,TRBV6-2/TRBV6-3,TRBJ2-7,CASSQRQGRYEQYF
14,TRBV27,TRBJ1-2,CASSPTRAGAGYTF
16,TRBV2,TRBJ2-3,CASSPGGGPSTDTQYF
15,TRBV19,TRBJ2-1,CASRLAGGRDNEQFF
13,TRBV5-1,TRBJ2-7,CASSTGQANEQYF
16,TRBV3-1/TRBV3-2,TRBJ1-2,CASSPWRGDRANGYTF
14,TRBV3-1/TRBV3-2,TRBJ1-2,CASSPREGTYGYTF
15,TRBV6-5,TRBJ1-2,CASSYSAGGPDGYTF
14,TRBV18,TRBJ1-2,CASSPQGTDYGYTF
15,TRBV15,TRBJ1-5,CATSRDGAGDQPQHF
14,TRBV6-5,TRBJ2-1,CASPRDRGLNEQFF
14,TRBV5-1,TRBJ2-2,CASSFQRNTGELFF
14,TRBV25-1,TRBJ1-2,CASSERTGDYGYTF
19,TRBV4-1,TRBJ2-2,CASSQSQAASGGNTGELFF
14,TRBV14,TRBJ1-2,CASSQDTRLYGYTF
13,TRBV20-1,TRBJ1-2,CSASDQGYYGYTF
14,TRBV4-2,TRBJ2-5,CASSQEMGRETQYF
14,TRBV28,TRBJ1-2,CASRMDGGLGGYTF
16,TRBV25-1,TRBJ1-2,CASSEPWTGTNYGYTF
16,TRBV7-6,TRBJ2-5,CASSPGASGVQETQYF
14,TRBV2,TRBJ1-5,CASSTDRGYQPQHF
15,TRBV6-5,TRBJ1-2,CASSYLTGPNYGYTF
15,TRBV30,TRBJ1-2,CAWNSGQGGIYGYTF
14,TRBV7-2,TRBJ2-3,CASSLMVAGGGQYF
12,TRBV2,TRBJ1-1,CASLGQGEEAFF
13,TRBV6-5,TRBJ1-5,CASSRTEYQPQHF
13,TRBV5-1,TRBJ1-2,CASSWSGEYGYTF
13,TRBV12-3/TRBV12-4,TRBJ2-2,CASSPRNTGELFF
15,TRBV6-5,TRBJ1-3,CASSRGSPSGNTIYF
16,TRBV6-6,TRBJ2-2,CASSPIGTANTGELFF
15,TRBV6-6,TRBJ2-1,CASSYSREAYNEQFF
15,TRBV6-2/TRBV6-3,TRBJ1-1,CASSLVQGAGTEAFF
13,TRBV12-3/TRBV12-4,TRBJ1-2,CASSPGNNYGYTF
11,TRBV10-2,TRBJ2-1,CASSESAGGFF
14,TRBV3-1/TRBV3-2,TRBJ1-2,CASSLTGGAYGYTF
13,TRBV14,TRBJ1-1,CASSEEVNTEAFF
13,TRBV9,TRBJ1-2,CASSVAGYYGYTF
16,TRBV6-6,TRBJ1-6,CASSNRQGKDNSPLHF
17,TRBV10-3,TRBJ2-3,CAISNGLAGDGTDTQYF
15,TRBV6-4,TRBJ2-7,CASPPRGGGTYEQYF
16,TRBV5-1,TRBJ2-7,CASSLVGGLSSYEQYF